This is a list of T cell receptor beta chains from one sample in a study of blood T cell repertoires in COVID-19. The assay was immunoSEQ multiplex PCR, and TCRdb's table has in-frame clones only and misses some. The sample shows about 160,000 clones, more than 60% of them seen only once. Sequences were obtained from peripheral blood. The receptors shown here come from a man between 60 and 75 years old with acute or convalescent COVID-19. The conserved cysteine and the conserved F or W are not part of the CDR3 here.

V	J	CDR3
TRBV7-3	TRBJ2-5	ASSVGTGKMETQY
TRBV29-1	TRBJ2-5	SVVNWDRAVFGETQY
TRBV7-2	TRBJ1-2	ASIRVGGSDYGYT
TRBV24-1	TRBJ2-1	ATSDSRTANEQF
TRBV30	TRBJ1-1	AWGQGSRAF
TRBV9	TRBJ2-1	ASSVESLYNEQF
TRBV11-2	TRBJ2-7	ASSLEGTGYNEQY
TRBV18	TRBJ1-1	ASSQNRVRTEAF
TRBV12-3/TRBV12-4	TRBJ1-4	ASGGHASEKLF
TRBV2	TRBJ2-7	ASSVYSYEQY
TRBV6-5	TRBJ2-7	ASRFRVESYEQY
TRBV18	TRBJ1-1	ASSSTGREAF
TRBV6-5	TRBJ1-4	ASSHSLQGSEKLF
TRBV2	TRBJ2-5	ASRTGTPQGAQY
TRBV5-3	TRBJ1-5	ARSDGQEGQPQH
TRBV6-5	TRBJ1-4	ASSRGTVTNEKLF
TRBV7-3	TRBJ2-1	ASSAGTENNEQF
TRBV4-1	TRBJ2-7	ASSQVAGDEQY
TRBV11-2	TRBJ1-3	ASSRLEDTIY
TRBV20-1	TRBJ1-2	SAPGDRGYT
TRBV13	TRBJ2-1	ASSLRRGPNEQF
TRBV4-1	TRBJ2-5	ASSQTGTGGRETQY
TRBV18	TRBJ2-5	ASSGSSERETQY
TRBV12-5	TRBJ2-3	ASRLGGSAGDTQY